The clone carrying this T cell receptor (beta chain) has only one observation. A read error may produce the germline difference seen at one junction end. This sample was included in a study of blood T cell repertoires in COVID-19. As for the study in general: Samples taken during acute and convalescent COVID-19 were collected in the United States, Italy and Spain.

The data were produced by immunoSEQ multiplex PCR, yet TCRdb's version contains in-frame clones alone and is incomplete. This sample has tens of thousands of clones, with about 81% found just once. This CDR3 contains 10 residues. The germline V gene has CDR1 MNHEY and CDR2 SMNVEV (reference sequence). The chain carries TRBV27 and TRBJ1-2, with TRBD1 as a possible D gene (6 bases). The TCR was taken from a human donor in a cohort sampled during active COVID-19. The sequencing sample was made of peripheral blood. In DNA form, the CDR3 reads TGTGCCAGCAGTTCCGACAGGACCCGCTTC. This gives the protein CASSSDRTRF.